This T cell receptor beta chain is from a study of T cells in Graves' hyperthyroidism and ophthalmopathy. Study-wide background: Upon initial diagnosis and before any treatment, peripheral blood was collected.

In its sample, this clonotype was seen a few times. With 4 bases removed from V and 0 bases from J, the gap between germline ends came to 11 bases. The germline gives CDR1 MDHEN, CDR2 SYDVKM. This CDR3 has 15 residues. Patients counted as stable if ophthalmopathy did not develop within 18 months. There were TCR beta CDR3 regions amplified from RNA transcripts. The primer set for the first-round RT-PCR of the TCR CDR3 was HTBI. TCRdb itself ran the multiplex PCR reads through MiXCR, one entry per CDR3 protein. The table has about 620,000 distinct CDR3 sequences, around 16% seen once; the top ten hold 3.5% to 4%.

The chain uses TRBV28 and TRBJ2-3; maybe TRBD2 (5 bases). Sequences were obtained from blood. The clonotype was recovered from a young woman with Graves' hyperthyroidism. The CDR3: CASSSRTASTDTQYF. As DNA, the CDR3 is TGTGCCAGCAGTTCCCGGACTGCTAGCACAGATACGCAGTATTTT.